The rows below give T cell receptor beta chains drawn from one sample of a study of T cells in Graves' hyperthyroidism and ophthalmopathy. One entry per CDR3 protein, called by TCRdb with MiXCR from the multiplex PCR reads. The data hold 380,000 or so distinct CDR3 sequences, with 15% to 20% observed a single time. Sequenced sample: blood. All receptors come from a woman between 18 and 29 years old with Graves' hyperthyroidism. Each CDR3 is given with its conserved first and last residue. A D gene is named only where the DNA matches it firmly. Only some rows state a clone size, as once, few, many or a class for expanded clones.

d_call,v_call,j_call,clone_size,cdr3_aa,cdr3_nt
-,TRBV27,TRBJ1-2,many,CASSLSMDSSSNYGYTF,TGTGCCAGCAGTTTATCCATGGACAGTTCTTCTAACTATGGCTACACCTTC
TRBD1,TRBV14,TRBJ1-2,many,CASSRKDSDREGYGYTF,TGTGCCAGCAGCCGAAAAGATTCGGACAGGGAGGGCTATGGCTACACCTTC
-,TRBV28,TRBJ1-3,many,CASSSGGVGSGNTIYF,TGTGCCAGCAGTTCAGGAGGAGTGGGCTCTGGAAACACCATATATTTT
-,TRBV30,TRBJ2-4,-,CAWSVPGRKNIQYF,TGTGCCTGGAGCGTGCCAGGGCGGAAAAACATTCAGTACTTC
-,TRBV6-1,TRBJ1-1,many,CASSPANRWTVNTEAFF,TGTGCCAGCAGCCCCGCCAACAGGTGGACGGTGAACACTGAAGCTTTCTTT
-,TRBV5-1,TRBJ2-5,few,CASSWTGSGGVETQYF,TGCGCCAGCAGCTGGACGGGGAGCGGTGGGGTGGAGACCCAGTACTTC
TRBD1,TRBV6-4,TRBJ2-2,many,CASSPGQGGTGELFF,TGTGCCAGCAGTCCCGGACAGGGTGGCACCGGGGAGCTGTTTTTT
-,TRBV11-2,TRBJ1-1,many,CASSLRDSGGYTEAFF,TGTGCCAGCAGCTTGAGGGACTCTGGAGGATACACTGAAGCTTTCTTT
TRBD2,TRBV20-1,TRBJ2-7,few,CSDAGGDEQYF,TGCAGTGACGCGGGGGGGGACGAGCAGTACTTC
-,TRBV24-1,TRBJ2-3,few,CATSDSGPSTDTQYF,TGTGCCACCAGTGATTCCGGGCCCAGCACAGATACGCAGTATTTT
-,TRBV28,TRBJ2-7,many,CASRSTGYEQYF,TGTGCCAGCAGGTCAACAGGCTACGAGCAGTACTTC
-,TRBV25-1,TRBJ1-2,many,CASSEPADSNGYTF,TGTGCCAGCAGTGAACCCGCGGATTCCAATGGCTACACCTTC
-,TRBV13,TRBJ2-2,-,CASSPSNTGELCF,TGTGCCAGCAGCCCGAGTAACACCGGGGAGCTGTGTTTT
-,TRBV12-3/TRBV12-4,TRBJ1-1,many,CASSLGGAPEAFF,TGTGCCAGCAGTTTAGGAGGGGCCCCTGAAGCTTTCTTT
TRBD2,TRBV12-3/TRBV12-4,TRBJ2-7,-,CASRWTSGDYEQYF,TGTGCCAGCAGATGGACTAGCGGGGACTACGAGCAGTACTTC
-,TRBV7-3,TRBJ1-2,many,CASSPDARYYGYTF,TGTGCCAGCAGCCCAGACGCCAGATACTATGGCTACACCTTC
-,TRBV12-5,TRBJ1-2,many,CASGPSNSAYGYTF,TGTGCTAGTGGTCCAAGTAACAGCGCGTATGGCTACACCTTC
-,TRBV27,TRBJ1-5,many,CASRPTWGHQPQHF,TGTGCCAGCAGACCGACATGGGGGCATCAGCCCCAGCATTTT
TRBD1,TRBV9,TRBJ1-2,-,CASSVAVRGHNGYTF,TGTGCCAGCAGCGTAGCTGTCAGGGGGCATAATGGCTACACCTTC
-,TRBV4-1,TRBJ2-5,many,CASSSRNAQETQYF,TGCGCCAGCAGCTCTCGCAATGCTCAAGAGACCCAGTACTTC
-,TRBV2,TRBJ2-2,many,CASTPPGTGELFF,TGTGCGTCGACCCCCCCCGGCACCGGGGAGCTGTTTTTT
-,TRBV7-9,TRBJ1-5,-,CARIRFQHF,TGTGCCAGAATCCGCTTCCAGCATTTT